The 14 T cell receptor beta chains below come from one sample, sequenced in a study of a mutant IDH1 vaccine in newly diagnosed glioma. TCRdb's copy holds only in-frame clones and misses some; the assay was immunoSEQ multiplex PCR. The table records tens of thousands of clones, roughly 80% of them present only once. Time point meaning: baseline, week 1 (first vaccination visit). The treatment here: pre-vaccination baseline after standard-of-care therapy. The sample consisted of PBMCs, taken from a glioma patient treated with radiotherapy, temozolomide or both. These receptors all come from a woman between 35 and 50 years old with glioma.

This clone occurred a few times. The CDR3 is CASSPGTENQPQHF. As DNA, the CDR3 is TGTGCCAGCAGTCCCGGGACGGAGAATCAGCCCCAGCATTTT. The genes are TRBV2 and TRBJ1-5; D may be TRBD1 (5 bases). Germline assignment: CDR1 SNHLY and CDR2 FYNNEI. The germline V and J ends were trimmed by 5 bases and 4 bases, with 12 bases remaining between them. The CDR3 is 14 residues long.

The chain links TRBV4-2 to TRBJ1-2; 10 bases line up with TRBD1. V was clipped by 4 bases and J by 4 bases; unmatched bases: 33. The CDR3 runs to 24 residues. CDR1 LGHNA and CDR2 YNFKEQ come from the germline V gene. The CDR3 region has the DNA TGTGCCAGCAGCCCGACCGGAGGGGGCCCCCGCCAAGACAGGGGGCGCGAGCTCGCCTATGGCTACACCTTC. Translation: CASSPTGGGPRQDRGRELAYGYTF.

This rearrangement joins TRBV30 to TRBJ1-3, with D possibly being TRBD1 (5 bases). The germline V gene encodes CDR1 GTSNPN and CDR2 SVGIG (reference sequence). The CDR3 covers 14 residues. V shed 7 bases and J shed 0 bases, with 13 bases lying between them. The CDR3 bases are TGTGCCTCAGGGACGGTCAGCTCTGGAAACACCATATATTTT. Translated: CASGTVSSGNTIYF.

This clone was seen just once. The gene calls are TRBV6-5 and TRBJ1-2; D possibly corresponds to TRBD1 (5 bases). The CDR3 extends over 15 amino acids. Trimming stripped 0 bases from V and 8 bases from J, with 16 bases between. The germline V gene encodes CDR1 MNHEY and CDR2 SVGAGI. CDR3 sequence reads: CASSYSGTGIRGYTF. CDR3 nucleotides: TGTGCCAGCAGTTACTCTGGGACTGGAATTCGAGGCTACACCTTC.

The chain has TRBV5-1 and TRBJ2-7, with D maybe TRBD2 (6 bases). This CDR3 contains 14 residues. CDR1 and CDR2 from the germline V gene are SGHRS and YFSETQ. The germline V and J ends were trimmed by 0 bases and 2 bases, with 9 bases remaining between them. CDR3 in amino acids: CASSLAGGAYEQYF. For the CDR3, the DNA is TGCGCCAGCAGCTTGGCTGGAGGGGCCTACGAGCAGTACTTC.

V gene TRBV5-5 combines with J gene TRBJ1-4; TRBD1 is a possible D gene (5 bases). The germline V gene encodes CDR1 SGHKS and CDR2 YYEKEE (reference sequence). The CDR3 consists of 15 residues. Deletions cut 6 bases from V and 3 bases from J, with 15 bases between. The CDR3 DNA reads as TGTGCCAGCACCCCTACGGGGCTGCCTAATGAAAAACTGTTTTTT. Its protein is CASTPTGLPNEKLFF.

The chain couples TRBV7-2 to TRBJ1-3; D might be TRBD1 (6 bases). CDR3 length equals 15 residues. Germline loops: CDR1 SGHTA, CDR2 FQGNSA. The V end lost 4 bases, the J end lost 5 bases, and 15 bases lay between the germline ends. CDR3 amino acids: CASSSITTGRNTIYF. The CDR3 nucleotides read TGTGCCAGCAGCTCGATTACGACAGGCCGAAACACCATATATTTT.

The chain couples TRBV7-2 to TRBJ2-5; 12 nucleotides agree with TRBD2. Germline CDR1 is SGHTA and CDR2 is FQGNSA. This CDR3 spans 15 amino acids. V shed 4 bases, J shed 5 bases, and the junction held 5 bases outside the gene matches. CDR3 nucleotide sequence: TGTGCCAGCAGCTCCGGGCTAGCGGGGGGGGAGACCCAGTACTTC. Translated: CASSSGLAGGETQYF.

The V call is TRBV5-4, the J call TRBJ2-7; possibly TRBD1 for D (6 bases). In germline, CDR1 is SGHNT, CDR2 YYREEE (reference sequence). This CDR3 spans 13 amino acids. V shed 3 bases and J shed 4 bases, with 11 bases lying between them. The CDR3: CASSYSRGYEQYF. CDR3 coding DNA: TGTGCCAGCAGCTATAGCAGGGGTTACGAGCAGTACTTC.

The V call is TRBV10-2, the J call TRBJ2-7; 11 nucleotides agree with TRBD2. Germline CDR1 and CDR2: WSHSY and SAAADI. There are 13 residues in the CDR3. The V gene end was trimmed by 7 bases and the J gene end by 5 bases; junction bases not matched to a gene: 4. CDR3 sequence reads: CASKLAGGHEQYF. The CDR3 DNA follows: TGCGCCAGCAAGCTAGCGGGGGGCCACGAGCAGTACTTC.

This clone has just one count. The V call is TRBV30, the J call TRBJ1-1; tentative D call: TRBD1 (5 bases). This CDR3 contains 12 residues. Trimming took 3 bases from V and 9 from J, leaving 14 bases between them. The germline V gene has CDR1 GTSNPN and CDR2 SVGIG (reference sequence). The CDR3 sequence: CAWRAGTLKAFF. For the CDR3, the DNA is TGTGCCTGGAGGGCCGGGACTTTAAAAGCTTTCTTT.

The rearrangement joins TRBV6-6 to TRBJ2-2, with D perhaps TRBD2 (6 bases). The CDR3 length is 16 residues. From germline, CDR1 is MNHNY and CDR2 SVGAGI (reference sequence). The V gene lost 4 bases and the J gene lost 2 bases, with 14 bases spanning the gap. This CDR3 is CASSSGWGDNTGELFF. The DNA for the CDR3 is TGTGCCAGCAGTTCGGGATGGGGGGACAACACCGGGGAGCTGTTTTTT.

The CDR3 nucleotides are TGTGCCAGCAGCGAGGACAGGGGGATTGGCCAGCCCCAGCATTTT. Protein: CASSEDRGIGQPQHF. This chain joins TRBV5-4 and TRBJ1-5, with TRBD1 matching over 10 bases. Germline loops: CDR1 SGHNT, CDR2 YYREEE (reference sequence). The CDR3 covers 15 residues. With V trimmed by 4 bases and J by 7 bases, 8 bases remained unmatched.

This clone was seen a few times. V and J are TRBV15 and TRBJ1-1, with unresolved D. Germline assignment: CDR1 LNHNV and CDR2 YYDKDF (reference sequence). The CDR3 runs to 12 residues. V shed 5 bases and J shed 0 bases, with 4 bases lying between them. The CDR3 spells CATSGLNTEAFF. Here the CDR3 DNA reads TGTGCCACCAGCGGACTGAACACTGAAGCTTTCTTT.